This T cell receptor (beta chain) was sequenced for a study of CD8+CD57+ T cells in acquired aplastic anemia (dated by TCRdb to the late 2010s). Background on the whole study: Extracted DNA from sorted CD4+ and CD8+ cells averaged around 3.3 ug, ranging from roughly 0.17 to 27.4 ug. For healthy donor samples, the average read count was approximately 10 million for CD4+ cells and approximately 11 million for CD8+ cells.

Summary of the overall study and its limitations: No significant difference in CD8+ Simpson's diversity was found between patients and healthy controls (P=0.060). Around 30 CD8+ CDR3 sequences were found in both patients and controls but appeared to be highly expressed in patients and within the immunodominant clones of the patients.

The study deep-sequenced TCR repertoires of sorted CD4+ and CD8+ blood T cells from severe aplastic anemia patients and healthy subjects. Ficoll-Paque density gradient centrifugation was used to isolate peripheral blood mononuclear cells. Before DNA extraction, CD4+ and CD8+ T cells were sorted by FACS or by magnetic beads. Including cysteine and phenylalanine, the CDR3 has 13 amino acids. Only the CDR3 DNA stays, 39 bases, in frame from base 1. V is reduced by 8 bases and J by 6 bases, leaving a spacing of 16 bases between them. As for this clonotype: Its antigen is unknown. This may stem from a read error, because a much larger clone lies one nucleotide away.

Genomic DNA was used as template for profiling of TCR beta VDJ combinations and CDR3 sequences. An Illumina HiSeq 2000 was used for TCR repertoire sequencing. The authors' pipeline ran thus. TRBV/TRBJ rearrangement plots, CDR3 size and DJ length profiles, and Simpson's diversity index were used to assess repertoires. The most abundant DNA sequence in the deep sequencing data was taken as the immunodominant clone. CDR3 amino acid sequences were screened for sharing across subjects and were compared with published repertoires and the VDJdb database. In-frame beta chains were kept once TCRdb had trimmed the public reads at Q25 with fastp and called clones with MiXCR. Rows with one shared CDR3 protein collapse into an entry with the most common genes and DNA. In this record, the V and J calls reflect TCRdb's handling and not the investigators' own analysis. This sample comprises about 210,000 distinct CDR3 sequences, 34% of them detected only once. Roughly 1.1% of the sample is held by the ten biggest clonotypes.

The chain is encoded by TRBV12-3 or TRBV12-4 joined to TRBJ1-1, and possibly TRBD1, on 6 matching bases. The TCR originated in a human donor in good health, serving as a control. The material sequenced was sorted CD4+, CD8+, or CD8+CD57+ T cells (not recorded which) from PBMCs. The CDR3 has the sequence CASGPDSYAEAFF. The bases are TGTGCCAGCGGTCCGGACAGTTACGCTGAAGCTTTCTTT.